Listed below are T cell receptor beta chains from one sample, sequenced in a study of blood T cell repertoires in COVID-19. Repertoires were generated with immunoSEQ multiplex PCR, while TCRdb's copy carries only in-frame clones and drops some. Found here are 150,000 or so clones, 86% of them singletons; the top ten hold 7%. The specimen was peripheral blood. The receptors were sampled from a man aged 50 to 60 with active or convalescent COVID-19. Each CDR3 is given with its conserved first and last residue. Fields, in order: CDR3 protein, CDR3 DNA, clone size, J gene, V gene, D gene. D genes are given only for firm matches. A row's size may be missing; if present it is once, few, many or a size class.

cdr3_aa: CASSPREAQTGELFF
cdr3_nt: TGTGCCAGTAGTCCGCGGGAGGCCCAGACCGGGGAGCTGTTTTTT
clone_size: few
j_call: TRBJ2-2
v_call: TRBV19
d_call: TRBD2

cdr3_aa: CASSVTGTSVDEQFF
cdr3_nt: TGTGCCAGCAGCGTAACCGGGACTAGCGTCGATGAGCAGTTCTTC
clone_size: -
j_call: TRBJ2-1
v_call: TRBV5-4
d_call: TRBD2

cdr3_aa: CASRPSDRFYTEAFF
cdr3_nt: TGTGCCAGCAGACCCTCGGACAGGTTCTATACTGAAGCTTTCTTT
clone_size: -
j_call: TRBJ1-1
v_call: TRBV7-2
d_call: TRBD1

cdr3_aa: CASSYSVGGTEAFF
cdr3_nt: TGTGCCAGCAGTTACTCGGTGGGAGGGACTGAAGCTTTCTTT
clone_size: once
j_call: TRBJ1-1
v_call: TRBV6-5
d_call: -

cdr3_aa: CASSLGIGTGDYEQYF
cdr3_nt: TGCGCCAGCAGCTTGGGAATCGGGACAGGTGACTACGAGCAGTACTTC
clone_size: -
j_call: TRBJ2-7
v_call: TRBV5-1
d_call: TRBD1

cdr3_aa: CASSGTGGGNTGELFF
cdr3_nt: TGTGCCAGCAGTGGTACAGGGGGCGGCAACACCGGGGAGCTGTTTTTT
clone_size: -
j_call: TRBJ2-2
v_call: TRBV6-4
d_call: TRBD1

cdr3_aa: CASSQDAGGRYNEQFF
cdr3_nt: TGCGCCAGCAGCCAAGATGCGGGAGGGAGATACAATGAGCAGTTCTTC
clone_size: once
j_call: TRBJ2-1
v_call: TRBV4-3
d_call: TRBD2

cdr3_aa: CASRSSGRVTDTQYF
cdr3_nt: TGTGCCAGCAGGTCTAGCGGGAGGGTCACAGATACGCAGTATTTT
clone_size: -
j_call: TRBJ2-3
v_call: TRBV2
d_call: TRBD2

cdr3_aa: CASSQSQRQTQETQYF
cdr3_nt: TGCGCCAGCAGTCAATCGCAGAGACAAACACAAGAGACCCAGTACTTC
clone_size: -
j_call: TRBJ2-5
v_call: TRBV23-1
d_call: -

cdr3_aa: CASSLGLGGHTGELFF
cdr3_nt: TGCGCCAGCAGCTTGGGGTTGGGAGGACACACCGGGGAGCTGTTTTTT
clone_size: -
j_call: TRBJ2-2
v_call: TRBV5-1
d_call: -

cdr3_aa: CASSLEFHYEQYF
cdr3_nt: TGTGCCAGCAGCTTAGAATTCCACTACGAGCAGTACTTC
clone_size: -
j_call: TRBJ2-7
v_call: TRBV7-9
d_call: -

cdr3_aa: CASSVSGGRDYGYTF
cdr3_nt: TGTGCCAGCAGCGTCTCCGGGGGGAGGGACTATGGCTACACCTTC
clone_size: -
j_call: TRBJ1-2
v_call: TRBV7-9
d_call: -

cdr3_aa: CASSDRINQPQHF
cdr3_nt: TGTGCCAGTAGTGACAGAATAAATCAGCCCCAGCATTTT
clone_size: few
j_call: TRBJ1-5
v_call: TRBV19
d_call: -

cdr3_aa: CASSQNPGQGFYNEQFF
cdr3_nt: TGCGCCAGCAGCCAGAATCCGGGACAGGGGTTCTACAATGAGCAGTTCTTC
clone_size: -
j_call: TRBJ2-1
v_call: TRBV4-1
d_call: TRBD1

cdr3_aa: CASRGTSGTYEQYF
cdr3_nt: TGTGCCAGCAGGGGGACTAGCGGCACCTACGAGCAGTACTTC
clone_size: -
j_call: TRBJ2-7
v_call: TRBV2
d_call: TRBD2

cdr3_aa: CASSPGQVGNQPQHF
cdr3_nt: TGCGCCAGCAGCCCGGGACAGGTGGGCAATCAGCCCCAGCATTTT
clone_size: once
j_call: TRBJ1-5
v_call: TRBV5-1
d_call: TRBD1

cdr3_aa: CASIPDRENTEAFF
cdr3_nt: TGTGCCAGCATCCCGGACAGGGAGAACACTGAAGCTTTCTTT
clone_size: few
j_call: TRBJ1-1
v_call: TRBV11-3
d_call: TRBD1

cdr3_aa: CASSQSLAAGVGRSPLHF
cdr3_nt: TGTGCCAGCAGCCAAAGCTTGGCCGCGGGGGTGGGAAGGTCACCCCTCCACTTT
clone_size: -
j_call: TRBJ1-6
v_call: TRBV3-1/TRBV3-2
d_call: -

cdr3_aa: CASSSRGGPMNTEAFF
cdr3_nt: TGTGCCAGCAGCTCTCGGGGGGGCCCAATGAACACTGAAGCTTTCTTT
clone_size: once
j_call: TRBJ1-1
v_call: TRBV7-2
d_call: -

cdr3_aa: CASSILAGGNTDTQYF
cdr3_nt: TGTGCCAGTAGTATTCTAGCGGGAGGGAACACAGATACGCAGTATTTT
clone_size: -
j_call: TRBJ2-3
v_call: TRBV19
d_call: TRBD2

cdr3_aa: CARSLAVVTGPREKLFF
cdr3_nt: TGTGCCAGAAGCTTGGCGGTGGTGACAGGGCCGAGGGAAAAACTGTTTTTT
clone_size: -
j_call: TRBJ1-4
v_call: TRBV5-3
d_call: TRBD1

cdr3_aa: CASSLGTGRNQPQHF
cdr3_nt: TGTGCCAGCAGCTTAGGGACAGGGCGTAATCAGCCCCAGCATTTT
clone_size: once
j_call: TRBJ1-5
v_call: TRBV7-8
d_call: TRBD1

cdr3_aa: CASSPTNRAGEYF
cdr3_nt: TGTGCCAGCAGCCCAACTAACAGGGCAGGGGAGTACTTC
clone_size: -
j_call: TRBJ2-7
v_call: TRBV12-3/TRBV12-4
d_call: -

cdr3_aa: CSVGSLQYF
cdr3_nt: TGCAGCGTGGGGAGTCTGCAGTATTTT
clone_size: -
j_call: TRBJ2-3
v_call: TRBV29-1
d_call: -

cdr3_aa: CASRGGSTNTGELFF
cdr3_nt: TGTGCCAGCAGGGGCGGGAGCACGAACACCGGGGAGCTGTTTTTT
clone_size: -
j_call: TRBJ2-2
v_call: TRBV5-8
d_call: TRBD2

cdr3_aa: CASSGGQGGTYEQYF
cdr3_nt: TGCGCCAGCAGCGGAGGACAGGGGGGAACGTACGAGCAGTACTTC
clone_size: -
j_call: TRBJ2-7
v_call: TRBV5-1
d_call: TRBD1

cdr3_aa: CASSIRSSGGAGDTQYF
cdr3_nt: TGTGCCAGTAGTATCCGAAGTAGCGGGGGGGCAGGGGATACGCAGTATTTT
clone_size: -
j_call: TRBJ2-3
v_call: TRBV19
d_call: TRBD2

cdr3_aa: CATWDRGQHKNIQYF
cdr3_nt: TGTGCCACCTGGGACCGGGGACAGCACAAAAACATTCAGTACTTC
clone_size: -
j_call: TRBJ2-4
v_call: TRBV6-4
d_call: TRBD1

cdr3_aa: CASSVASGGGTDTQYF
cdr3_nt: TGTGCCAGCAGCGTCGCTAGCGGGGGGGGCACAGATACGCAGTATTTT
clone_size: -
j_call: TRBJ2-3
v_call: TRBV9
d_call: TRBD2

cdr3_aa: CASSVGDKGNTIYF
cdr3_nt: TGTGCCAGCAGCGTAGGAGACAAAGGAAACACCATATATTTT
clone_size: once
j_call: TRBJ1-3
v_call: TRBV9
d_call: -

cdr3_aa: CASSLAQGQGNEQYF
cdr3_nt: TGTGCCAGCAGCTTAGCGCAAGGACAGGGCAACGAGCAGTACTTC
clone_size: -
j_call: TRBJ2-7
v_call: TRBV7-6
d_call: TRBD1

cdr3_aa: CASSPSGTSGGVAQYF
cdr3_nt: TGCGCCAGCAGCCCTAGCGGGACTAGCGGGGGGGTGGCCCAGTACTTC
clone_size: -
j_call: TRBJ2-5
v_call: TRBV4-3
d_call: TRBD2

cdr3_aa: CASNWDRDTEAFF
cdr3_nt: TGTGCCAGCAACTGGGACAGGGACACTGAAGCTTTCTTT
clone_size: once
j_call: TRBJ1-1
v_call: TRBV6-5
d_call: TRBD1

cdr3_aa: CASRDTYYGYTF
cdr3_nt: TGTGCCAGTAGAGACACTTACTATGGCTACACCTTC
clone_size: -
j_call: TRBJ1-2
v_call: TRBV19
d_call: -

cdr3_aa: CSATGEHGYTF
cdr3_nt: TGCAGTGCTACAGGGGAACATGGCTACACCTTC
clone_size: -
j_call: TRBJ1-2
v_call: TRBV20-1
d_call: -

cdr3_aa: CAISRGSSYNEQFF
cdr3_nt: TGTGCCATCAGTCGCGGAAGCTCCTACAATGAGCAGTTCTTC
clone_size: -
j_call: TRBJ2-1
v_call: TRBV10-3
d_call: -

cdr3_aa: CASGPGTAPSGANVLTF
cdr3_nt: TGCGCCAGCGGGCCCGGGACAGCCCCCTCTGGGGCCAACGTCCTGACTTTC
clone_size: -
j_call: TRBJ2-6
v_call: TRBV23-1
d_call: TRBD1

cdr3_aa: CASSRDSNNEKLFF
cdr3_nt: TGTGCCAGCAGTAGGGACAGTAACAATGAAAAACTGTTTTTT
clone_size: -
j_call: TRBJ1-4
v_call: TRBV6-5
d_call: TRBD1

cdr3_aa: CAIGTSGKSYEQYF
cdr3_nt: TGTGCCATCGGAACTAGCGGGAAATCCTACGAGCAGTACTTC
clone_size: -
j_call: TRBJ2-7
v_call: TRBV10-3
d_call: TRBD2

cdr3_aa: CASSRQTGEQETQYF
cdr3_nt: TGTGCCAGCAGCCGACAGACAGGGGAGCAAGAGACCCAGTACTTC
clone_size: -
j_call: TRBJ2-5
v_call: TRBV3-1/TRBV3-2
d_call: TRBD1

cdr3_aa: CASSQEESGGSLHTQYF
cdr3_nt: TGCGCCAGCAGCCAAGAAGAATCGGGCGGGAGCCTGCATACGCAGTATTTT
clone_size: -
j_call: TRBJ2-3
v_call: TRBV4-3
d_call: TRBD2

cdr3_aa: CASTPRVGGHEKLFF
cdr3_nt: TGTGCCAGCACCCCCCGTGTCGGAGGGCATGAAAAACTGTTTTTT
clone_size: -
j_call: TRBJ1-4
v_call: TRBV28
d_call: -

cdr3_aa: CASSLDAGPDTEAFF
cdr3_nt: TGTGCCAGCAGCTTGGATGCAGGCCCAGACACTGAAGCTTTCTTT
clone_size: -
j_call: TRBJ1-1
v_call: TRBV5-4
d_call: -

cdr3_aa: CASSIPKTTVNYGYTF
cdr3_nt: TGTGCCAGTAGTATCCCTAAAACGACAGTGAACTATGGCTACACCTTC
clone_size: -
j_call: TRBJ1-2
v_call: TRBV19
d_call: -